This TCR beta chain was documented in a study of blood T cell repertoires in COVID-19. For the study at large: Material from acute and convalescent COVID-19 was sourced from the United States, Italy and Spain. T cells, B-cell-depleted T cells, or PBMCs supplied cDNA or gDNA.

V was clipped by 6 bases and J by 1 base; unmatched bases: 4. The CDR3 sequence is 14 residues long. Germline lookup yields CDR1 MDHEN and CDR2 SYDVKM. Repertoires were generated with immunoSEQ multiplex PCR, while TCRdb's copy carries only in-frame clones and drops some. The data show about 260,000 clones, roughly four fifths seen once. V gene TRBV28 combines with J gene TRBJ2-3; TRBD1 matches at 7 bases. The material sequenced was PBMCs or T cells enriched from blood (not recorded which). The sequence was obtained from a young man with acute COVID-19. CDR3 in amino acids: CASRPGGGTDTQYF. The CDR3 coding sequence is TGTGCCAGCAGGCCAGGGGGAGGCACAGATACGCAGTATTTT. The variable domain in full, completed from reference TRBV28 and TRBJ2-3, reads DVKVTQSSRYLVKRTGEKVFLECVQDMDHENMFWYRQDPGLGLRLIYFSYDVKMKEKGDIPEGYSVSREKKERFSLILESASTNQTSMYLCASRPGGGTDTQYFGPGTRLTVL.